This TCR beta chain emerged from a study of beta chain features in type 1 diabetes. General study points: When Type 1 diabetes patients were examined, their TCRB CDR3s proved moderately but significantly shorter in all four CD4+ subsets. PCR might show a preference for shorter templates, equally across patients and controls.

Germline V gene lookup returns CDR1 SQVTM and CDR2 ANQGSEA. V trimming: 5 bases; J trimming: 4 bases; junction bases outside the gene matches: 13. The CDR3 totals 16 residues. This clone was observed a handful of times. What it binds is unknown. Expressed TCRB transcripts were sequenced after all isolated RNA was converted to cDNA. Method: immunoSEQ multiplex PCR; TCRdb's copy keeps in-frame clones and lacks some. This table has some 360,000 clones, 8% to 10% appearing once. This sequence was found in a man aged 30-40 years with type 1 diabetes. This chain uses TRBV29-1 with TRBJ2-2; 7 positions match TRBD1. Material: central memory CD4+ T cells from blood. CDR3 nucleotide sequence: TGCAGCGTTCAATCCTACAGGGGTAGGGGCACCGGGGAGCTGTTTTTT. This codes for CSVQSYRGRGTGELFF.